The 5 T cell receptor beta chains below were found in one sample sequenced in a study of regulatory T cells in long-lasting Graves disease. Documented time point: newly diagnosed GD, antithyroid drugs for less than 3 months. RNA extracted from PBMCs served as the sequencing template. CDR3-region Arm-PCR and iRepertoire HTBI primers produced the TCR beta libraries. TCRdb re-called the multiplex PCR reads with MiXCR, one entry per CDR3 protein. The data hold over 500,000 distinct CDR3 sequences, with about 16% observed a single time. These data also featured in a second study, about T cells in Graves' hyperthyroidism and ophthalmopathy.

The sample here was peripheral blood mononuclear cells (PBMCs), taken at new diagnosis, from a patient treated with antithyroid drugs. The source of these receptors is a man in his late teens or twenties with Graves disease.

Details on this clonotype: A much larger clone lies one base from this, so it may be a read error. This rearrangement joins TRBV30 to TRBJ1-1, with TRBD1 matching over 8 bases. After removal of 1 base from V and 5 bases from J, the junction contained 9 bases not matched to a gene. The CDR3 runs to 15 residues. Germline CDR1 and CDR2: GTSNPN and SVGIG (reference sequence). Here the CDR3 reads CAWSDMQGAGTEAFF. The DNA of the CDR3 is TGTGCCTGGAGTGATATGCAGGGGGCAGGAACTGAAGCTTTCTTT. The full variable domain, rest sourced from reference TRBV30 and TRBJ1-1, is SQTIHQWPATLVQPVGSPLSLECTVEGTSNPNLYWYRQAAGRGLQLLFYSVGIGQISSEVPQNLSASRPQDRQFILSSKKLLLSDSGFYLCAWSDMQGAGTEAFFGQGTRLTVV.

This clonotype was detected ten times or more. The chain carries TRBV30 and TRBJ2-1, with D uncertain. The CDR3 has 16 residues. The V gene's germline CDR1 is GTSNPN and CDR2 SVGIG (reference sequence). The V end lost 0 bases, the J end lost 4 bases, and 16 bases lay between the germline ends. CDR3 DNA sequence: TGTGCCTGGAGTGTACGGGTAGGGCCGGTTTACAATGAGCAGTTCTTC. Translation gives CAWSVRVGPVYNEQFF. The full variable domain, completed using reference TRBV30 and TRBJ2-1, is SQTIHQWPATLVQPVGSPLSLECTVEGTSNPNLYWYRQAAGRGLQLLFYSVGIGQISSEVPQNLSASRPQDRQFILSSKKLLLSDSGFYLCAWSVRVGPVYNEQFFGPGTRLTVL.

V is TRBV6-9 and J is TRBJ2-1; possible D gene TRBD2, 7 bases. Trimming took 3 bases from V and 4 from J, leaving 22 bases between them. The CDR3 has 18 amino acids. CDR1 MNHGY and CDR2 SVAAGI come from the germline V gene. This CDR3 is CASSYSKGGGLVYNEQFF. In nucleotides, the CDR3 is TGTGCCAGCAGTTACTCGAAGGGGGGTGGACTAGTTTACAATGAGCAGTTCTTC.

This clonotype was seen only a few times. CDR3 bases: TGCGCCAGCAGCTTGGGGGCTAGCGGTAGCCAAGAGACCCAGTACTTC. It encodes CASSLGASGSQETQYF. J is TRBJ2-5 and V is TRBV5-1, with 7 bases aligning to TRBD2. Per germline, CDR1 SGHRS and CDR2 YFSETQ. V trimming: 0 bases; J trimming: 1 base; junction bases outside the gene matches: 6. This CDR3 comprises 16 residues.

At least ten counts were recorded for this clonotype. The chain has TRBV20-1 and TRBJ2-5, with unresolved D. Trimming took 5 bases from V and 4 from J, leaving 14 bases between them. The CDR3 loop spans 13 amino acids. Germline CDR1 and CDR2: DFQATT and SNEGSKA (reference sequence). DNA of the CDR3: TGCAGTGCTCAAGGTGGGGATCGAGAGACCCAGTACTTC. As protein: CSAQGGDRETQYF.